The T cell receptor (beta chain) under discussion was sequenced for a study of CD4 T cells in relation to SARS-CoV-2 and coronaviruses (dated by TCRdb to about 2021). About the investigation overall: In the ViraFEST assay, PBMCs were cultured with antigen for about eleven days, after which TCR beta CDR3s were sequenced to identify antigen-specific clonal expansions. Patient-derived lymphoblastoid cell lines were used to map the HLA restriction of shared crossreactive spike epitopes. The Adaptive Biotechnologies TCR-sequencing kit was used for samples from a few pre-COVID donors and for the naive versus memory experiments, whereas the other data were Illumina-based. The roughly twelve convalescent patients included 8 males and 4 females; two subjects were Hispanic. A different TCR-beta assay, based on Illumina, was used to sequence expansion assays from other donors in the study. Memory CD4+ T cell crossreactivity between SARS-CoV-2 and common cold coronavirus spike proteins was assessed at the TCR clonotype level in the study. Across all 12 patients in the full convalescent cohort, ages ranged from 21 to 72 years, with a median of 38. What the authors observed across the whole study: Because no donor provided both pre-pandemic and post-infection samples, tracing the source of pre-existing responses was limited. Around three fifths of donors had memory CD4+ clonotypes that crossrecognized SARS-CoV-2 and at least one common cold coronavirus spike. Because the crossreactivity analysis focused on spike protein, crossreactivity against other viral proteins was not assessed. Significantly weaker SARS-CoV-2-driven expansion was shown by crossreactive clones than by monoreactive clones, consistent with antigenic imprinting. Small numbers of patients and of tested TCRs limited the study. Sequencing naive versus memory cells indicated that the assay picks up memory recall responses, not primary responses primed during culture.

Naive and memory CD4+ T cells were separated from cryopreserved PBMCs by CD4 enrichment followed by EasySep naive CD4+ T cell enrichment. Sorted naive or memory CD4+ T cells (about 9.6 x 10^4) were cultured 1:1 with T cell-depleted PBMCs and CEF peptides for 10 to 11 days. In general, every peptide culture condition was set up in three replicate wells. Ficoll-Paque PLUS gradient centrifugation was used to isolate PBMCs from either whole blood or leukapheresis product. PBMCs were either cryopreserved at -140 degrees C or used fresh in the expansion assay. The QIAamp Micro DNA Kit was used to extract genomic DNA from the CD4+ T cells. Survey-level immunoSEQ TCR-beta sequencing was performed on DNA from CEF-cultured naive and memory CD4+ T cells. The original pipeline was this. During preprocessing, nonproductive sequences were discarded, as were any CDR3s that did not begin with C, did not end with F or W, or were shorter than 7 amino acids. Antigen-specific clonotypes were called with the MANAFEST web app, based on expansion relative to reference and other culture wells. A clone was considered positive if the clone showed significant expansion compared with the reference culture in 2 of 3 replicate wells at an FDR below 0.05. To be called positive, a clone also had to show significant expansion compared with every other tandem well and an odds ratio greater than 5. Cultured and uncultured naive and memory CD4+ repertoires were searched for CDR3s previously identified as spike- and CEF-reactive. CDR3 homology was measured as pairwise Levenshtein distance, computed with the stringdist R package after trimming three terminal residues from each end. The source is immuneACCESS, and TCRdb retained only in-frame sequences with V and J called. Part of the clones is not carried over; for the studies checked, unresolved V genes explain less than half of this, and the remainder is unexplained. The D gene and trimming were derived from the DNA, and the V and J assignments and clone size from that table. This sample comprises 30,000 to 40,000 clones, around four fifths of them detected only once. The top ten clones comprise 20% of the sample.

The CDR3 measures 16 amino acids from cysteine to phenylalanine. Just CDR3 DNA is preserved here, 48 bases in frame from base 1. From V the trimming removes 3 bases and from J it removes 1 base, while the gene matches leave 7 bases of the junction unaccounted for. CDR1 SGHNT and CDR2 YYREEE are derived from the germline V gene (reference sequence). Worth noting for this clone: Its binding antigen is unknown. Per-base qualities were not stored, and no clone one base away is much larger.

The sample consisted of memory CD4+ T cells from PBMCs, cultured in vitro. The cell subset or site label corresponds to: memory (non-naive) CD4+ T cells. The origin of this receptor is an adult with COVID-19. The chain links TRBV5-4 with TRBJ2-3, and TRBD2 aligns with 8 junction nucleotides. The nucleotide sequence reads TGTGCCAGCAGCTGGGACGGACTAGCAGGCACAGATACGCAGTATTTT. The resulting protein is CASSWDGLAGTDTQYF.